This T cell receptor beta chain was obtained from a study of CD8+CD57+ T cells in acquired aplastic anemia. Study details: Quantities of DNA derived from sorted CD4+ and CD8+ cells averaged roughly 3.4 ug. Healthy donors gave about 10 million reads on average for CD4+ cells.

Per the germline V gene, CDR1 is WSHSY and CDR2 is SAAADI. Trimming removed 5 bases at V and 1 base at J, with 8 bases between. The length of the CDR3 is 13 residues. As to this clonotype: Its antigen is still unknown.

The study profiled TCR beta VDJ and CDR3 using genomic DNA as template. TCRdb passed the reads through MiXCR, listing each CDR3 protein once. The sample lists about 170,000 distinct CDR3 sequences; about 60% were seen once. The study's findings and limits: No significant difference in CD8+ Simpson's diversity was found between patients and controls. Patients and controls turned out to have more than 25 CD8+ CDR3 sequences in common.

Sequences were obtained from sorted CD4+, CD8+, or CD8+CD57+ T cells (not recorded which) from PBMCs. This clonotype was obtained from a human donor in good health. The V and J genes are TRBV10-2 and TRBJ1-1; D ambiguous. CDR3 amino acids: CASSQVPNTEAFF. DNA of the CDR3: TGCGCCAGCAGTCAGGTTCCGAACACTGAAGCTTTCTTT.